This T cell receptor (beta chain) was captured in a study of cytomegalovirus exposure and HLA in healthy donors. Using immunoSEQ multiplex PCR, the repertoire was profiled, and TCRdb retains in-frame clones only, with some absent. The data contain approximately 220,000 clones, about 90% of them singletons. Study results and caveats: The study put 150 to 200 TCR beta chains on its list as cytomegalovirus-associated. Per published reports, the classifier diagnosed cytomegalovirus status with high specificity and sensitivity. Through in vitro validation, a few CMV-associated chains were shown to be specific for CMV antigens. A later analysis found first-cohort TCR clusters tended to co-occur in the approximately 110 validation repertoires.

A word on this clone: Its specificity is unknown.

CDR3 size: 15 residues. Germline lookup yields CDR1 MNHEY and CDR2 SVGAGI. Trimming removed 4 bases at V and 4 bases at J, with 16 bases between. The genes are TRBV6-5 and TRBJ1-1; tentative D call: TRBD1 (6 bases). This receptor was obtained from a woman between 18 and 30 years old in good health and CMV-seronegative. Sequencing was carried out using PBMCs. This chain's CDR3 is CASSLGWGRRTEAFF. Written as DNA, the CDR3 is TGTGCCAGCAGTTTGGGGTGGGGGCGGCGCACTGAAGCTTTCTTT.